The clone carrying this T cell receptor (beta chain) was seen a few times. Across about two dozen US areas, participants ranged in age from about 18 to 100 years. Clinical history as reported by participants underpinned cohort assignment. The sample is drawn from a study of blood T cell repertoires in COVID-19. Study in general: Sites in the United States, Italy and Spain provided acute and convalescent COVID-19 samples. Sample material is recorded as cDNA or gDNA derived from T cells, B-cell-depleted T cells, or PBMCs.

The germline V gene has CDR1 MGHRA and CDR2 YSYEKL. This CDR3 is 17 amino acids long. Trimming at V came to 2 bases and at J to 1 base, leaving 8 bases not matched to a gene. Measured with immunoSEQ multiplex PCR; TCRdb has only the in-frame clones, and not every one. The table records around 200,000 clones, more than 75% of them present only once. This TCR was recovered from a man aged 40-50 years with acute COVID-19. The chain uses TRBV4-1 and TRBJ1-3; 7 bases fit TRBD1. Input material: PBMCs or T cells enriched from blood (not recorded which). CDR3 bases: TGCGCCAGCAGCCAAACTGGACAGGTTCGGTCTGGAAACACCATATATTTT. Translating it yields CASSQTGQVRSGNTIYF.